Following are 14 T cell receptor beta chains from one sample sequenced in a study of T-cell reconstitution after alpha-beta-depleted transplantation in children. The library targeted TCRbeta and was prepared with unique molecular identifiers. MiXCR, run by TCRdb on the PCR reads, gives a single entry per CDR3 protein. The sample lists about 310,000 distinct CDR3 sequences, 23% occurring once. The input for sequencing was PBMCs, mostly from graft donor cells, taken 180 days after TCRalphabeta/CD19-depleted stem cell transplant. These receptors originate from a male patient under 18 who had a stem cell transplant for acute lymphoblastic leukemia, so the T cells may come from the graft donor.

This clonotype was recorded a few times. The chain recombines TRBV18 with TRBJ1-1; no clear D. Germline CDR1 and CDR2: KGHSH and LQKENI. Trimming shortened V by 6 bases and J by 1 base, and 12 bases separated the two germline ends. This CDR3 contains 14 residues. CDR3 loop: CASSALGANTEAFF. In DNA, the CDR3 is TGTGCCAGCTCCGCGTTGGGAGCGAACACTGAAGCTTTCTTT.

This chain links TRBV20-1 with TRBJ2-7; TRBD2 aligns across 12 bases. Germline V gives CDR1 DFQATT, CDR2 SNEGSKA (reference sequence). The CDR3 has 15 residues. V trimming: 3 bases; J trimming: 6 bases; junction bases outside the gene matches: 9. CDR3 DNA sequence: TGCAGTGCTAGCCCTCGACTAGCGGGAGTCAGCGAGCAGTACTTC. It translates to CSASPRLAGVSEQYF.

The CDR3 protein is CASSQYTVPGLAHTDTQYF. CDR3 nucleotide sequence: TGTGCCAGCAGCCAATACACAGTCCCGGGACTAGCCCACACAGATACGCAGTATTTT. This chain uses TRBV3-1 with TRBJ2-3, with 9 bases identical to TRBD2. Trimming at V came to 2 bases and at J to 2 bases, leaving 14 bases not matched to a gene. The germline V gene encodes CDR1 LGHDT and CDR2 YNNKEL (reference sequence). CDR3 length equals 19 residues.

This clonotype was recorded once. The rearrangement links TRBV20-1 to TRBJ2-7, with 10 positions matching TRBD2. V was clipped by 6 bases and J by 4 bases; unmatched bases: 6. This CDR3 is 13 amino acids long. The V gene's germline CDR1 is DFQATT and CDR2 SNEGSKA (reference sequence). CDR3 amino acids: CSARLSGRYEQYF. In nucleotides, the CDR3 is TGCAGTGCAAGACTTAGCGGGAGGTACGAGCAGTACTTC.

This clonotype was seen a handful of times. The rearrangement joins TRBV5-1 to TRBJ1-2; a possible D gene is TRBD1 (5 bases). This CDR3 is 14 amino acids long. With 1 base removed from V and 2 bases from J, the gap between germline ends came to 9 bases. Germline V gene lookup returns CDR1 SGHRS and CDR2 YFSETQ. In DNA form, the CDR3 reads TGCGCCAGCAGCTTGATGGACAACAACTATGGCTACACCTTC. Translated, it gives CASSLMDNNYGYTF.

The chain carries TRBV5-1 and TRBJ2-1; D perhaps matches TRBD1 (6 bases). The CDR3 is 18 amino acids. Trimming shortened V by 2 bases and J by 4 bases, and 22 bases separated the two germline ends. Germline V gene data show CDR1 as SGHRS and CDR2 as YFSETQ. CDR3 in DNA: TGCGCCAGCAGCTTCCCTCGGGGACAACTCACGGGTTACAATGAGCAGTTCTTC. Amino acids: CASSFPRGQLTGYNEQFF.

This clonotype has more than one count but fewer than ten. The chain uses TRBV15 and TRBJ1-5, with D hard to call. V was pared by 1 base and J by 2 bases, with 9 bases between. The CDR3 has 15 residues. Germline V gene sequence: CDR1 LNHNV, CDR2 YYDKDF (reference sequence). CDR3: CATSRAGRRNQPQHF. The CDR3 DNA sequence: TGTGCCACCAGCAGAGCTGGCAGGCGCAATCAGCCCCAGCATTTT.

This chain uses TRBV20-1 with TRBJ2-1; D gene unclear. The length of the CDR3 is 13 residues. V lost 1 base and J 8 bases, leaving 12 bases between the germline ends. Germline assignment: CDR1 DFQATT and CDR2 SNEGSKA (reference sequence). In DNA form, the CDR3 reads TGCAGTGCTAGAGTTTTGGCTGGGTATGAGCAGTTCTTC. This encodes CSARVLAGYEQFF.

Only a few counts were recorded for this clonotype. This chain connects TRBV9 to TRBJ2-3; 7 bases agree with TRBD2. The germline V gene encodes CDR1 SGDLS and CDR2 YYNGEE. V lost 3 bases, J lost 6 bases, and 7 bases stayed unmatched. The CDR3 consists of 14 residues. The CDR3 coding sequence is TGTGCCAGCAGCGGCAGCGGGGTGTGGGATACGCAGTATTTT. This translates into CASSGSGVWDTQYF.

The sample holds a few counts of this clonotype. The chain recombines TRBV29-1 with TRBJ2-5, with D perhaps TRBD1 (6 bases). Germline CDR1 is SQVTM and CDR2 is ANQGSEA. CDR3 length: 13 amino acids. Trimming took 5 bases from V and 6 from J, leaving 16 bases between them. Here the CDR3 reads CSVHRGGMKTQYF. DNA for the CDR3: TGCAGCGTTCACCGAGGGGGTATGAAGACCCAGTACTTC.

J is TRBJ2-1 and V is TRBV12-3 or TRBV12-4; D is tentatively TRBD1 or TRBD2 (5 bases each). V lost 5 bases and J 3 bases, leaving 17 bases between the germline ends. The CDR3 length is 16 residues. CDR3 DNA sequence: TGTGCCAGCAGTCCAACGGGGCGTGGGTACTACAATGAGCAGTTCTTC. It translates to CASSPTGRGYYNEQFF.

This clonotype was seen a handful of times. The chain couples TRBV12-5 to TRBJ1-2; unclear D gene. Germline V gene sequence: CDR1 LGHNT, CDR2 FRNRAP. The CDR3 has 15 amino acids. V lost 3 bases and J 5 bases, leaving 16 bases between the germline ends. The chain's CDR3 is CASGFGYKVGYGYTF. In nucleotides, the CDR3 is TGTGCTAGTGGTTTCGGTTACAAAGTGGGATATGGCTACACCTTC.

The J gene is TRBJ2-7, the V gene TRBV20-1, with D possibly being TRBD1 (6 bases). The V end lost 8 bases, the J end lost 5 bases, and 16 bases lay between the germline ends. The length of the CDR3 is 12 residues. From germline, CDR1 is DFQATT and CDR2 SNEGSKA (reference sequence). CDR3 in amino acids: CSSYRVVNEQYF. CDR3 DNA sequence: TGCAGTTCTTACAGGGTCGTGAACGAGCAGTACTTC.

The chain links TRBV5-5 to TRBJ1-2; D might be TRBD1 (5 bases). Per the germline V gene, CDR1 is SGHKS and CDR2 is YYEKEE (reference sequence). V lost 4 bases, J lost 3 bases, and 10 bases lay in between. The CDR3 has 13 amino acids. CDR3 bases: TGTGCCAGCAGCCATGGGGGTTACTATGGCTACACCTTC. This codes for CASSHGGYYGYTF. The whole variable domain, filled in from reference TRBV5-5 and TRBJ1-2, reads DAGVTQSPTHLIKTRGQQVTLRCSPISGHKSVSWYQQVLGQGPQFIFQYYEKEERGRGNFPDRFSARQFPNYSSELNVNALLLGDSALYLCASSHGGYYGYTFGSGTRLTVV.